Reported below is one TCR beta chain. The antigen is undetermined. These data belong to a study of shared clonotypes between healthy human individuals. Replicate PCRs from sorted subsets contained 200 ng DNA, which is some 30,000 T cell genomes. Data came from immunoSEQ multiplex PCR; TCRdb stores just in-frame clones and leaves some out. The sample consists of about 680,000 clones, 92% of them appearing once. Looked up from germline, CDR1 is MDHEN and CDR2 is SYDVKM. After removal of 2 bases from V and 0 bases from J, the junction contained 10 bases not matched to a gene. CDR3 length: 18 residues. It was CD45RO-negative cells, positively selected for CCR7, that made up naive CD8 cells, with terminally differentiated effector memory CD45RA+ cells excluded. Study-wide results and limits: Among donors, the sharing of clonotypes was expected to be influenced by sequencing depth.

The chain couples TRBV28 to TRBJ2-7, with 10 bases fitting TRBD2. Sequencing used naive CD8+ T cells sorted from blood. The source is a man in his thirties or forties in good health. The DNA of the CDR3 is TGTGCCAGCAGTTTAGCACTAGCGGGGCCCACTCACTCCTACGAGCAGTACTTC. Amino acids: CASSLALAGPTHSYEQYF.